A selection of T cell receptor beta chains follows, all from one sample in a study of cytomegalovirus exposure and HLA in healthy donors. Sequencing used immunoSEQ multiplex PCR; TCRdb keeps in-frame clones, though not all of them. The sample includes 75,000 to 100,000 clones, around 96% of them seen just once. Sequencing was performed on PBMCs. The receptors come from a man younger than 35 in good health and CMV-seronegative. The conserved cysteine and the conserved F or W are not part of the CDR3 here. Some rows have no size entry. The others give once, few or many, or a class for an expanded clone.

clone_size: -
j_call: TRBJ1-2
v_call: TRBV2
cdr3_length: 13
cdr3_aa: ASSEWTATNYGYT

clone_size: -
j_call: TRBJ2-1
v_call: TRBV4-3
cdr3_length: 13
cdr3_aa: ASSQDLQGAYEQF

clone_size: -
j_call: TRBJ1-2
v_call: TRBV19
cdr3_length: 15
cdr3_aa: ASSISGRQGFNYGYT

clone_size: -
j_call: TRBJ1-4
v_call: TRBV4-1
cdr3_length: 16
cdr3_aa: ASSQPTRDLEFYEKLF

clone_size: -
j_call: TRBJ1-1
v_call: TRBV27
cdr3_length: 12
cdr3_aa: ASSSRQGATEAF

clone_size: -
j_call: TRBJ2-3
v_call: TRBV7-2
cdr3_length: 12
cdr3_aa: ASSTGPGTDTQY

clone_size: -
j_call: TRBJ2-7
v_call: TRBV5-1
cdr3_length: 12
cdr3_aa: ASSLERFPYEQY

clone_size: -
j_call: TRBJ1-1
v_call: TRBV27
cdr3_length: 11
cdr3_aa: ASSLYRYTEAF

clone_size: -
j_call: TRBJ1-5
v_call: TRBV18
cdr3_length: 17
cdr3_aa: ASSFGEERGGDGNQPQH

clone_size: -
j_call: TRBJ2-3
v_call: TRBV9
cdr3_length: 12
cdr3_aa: ASSALVDTDTQY

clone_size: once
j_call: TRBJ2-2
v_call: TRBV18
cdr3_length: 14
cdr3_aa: ASSLSSERNTGELF

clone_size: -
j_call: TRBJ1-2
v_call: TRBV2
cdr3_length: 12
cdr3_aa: ASSGQGFRYGYT

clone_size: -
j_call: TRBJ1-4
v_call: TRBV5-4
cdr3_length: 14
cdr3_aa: ASSLSTDRGIEKLF

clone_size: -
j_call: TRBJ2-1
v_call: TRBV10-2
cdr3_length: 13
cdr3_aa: ASRRTGGAYNEQF

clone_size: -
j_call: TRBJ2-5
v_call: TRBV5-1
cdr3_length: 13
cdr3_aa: ASSLRGSGSETQY